The present T cell receptor beta chain was sequenced within a study of T cells in women clearing cervical HPV infection. Study-level information: Case blood was drawn when the lesion was first found; control blood after infection became undetectable.

Sequenced by immunoSEQ multiplex PCR; TCRdb stores in-frame clones only, minus some. The ten top clones account for around 18%, within a sample of about 30,000 clones. Turning to this clone: The read comes to an end 3 residues before the CDR3 does, leaving the germline J gene to fill in the end.

Germline CDR1 and CDR2: SGHAT and FQNNGV. CDR3 length: 15 amino acids. Trimming stripped 0 bases from V and 0 bases from J, with 7 bases between. Sequenced sample: blood buffy coat. The chain recombines TRBV11-2 with TRBJ2-3; TRBD2 is a possible D gene (6 bases). The sequence came from a woman between 18 and 75 years old with a cervical HPV16 infection that either progressed to CIN3+ or cleared (not recorded which). The CDR3 bases that were read are TGTGCCAGCAGCTTAGAGGGGGGAAGCACAGATACG. Protein product: CASSLEGGSTDT. The whole CDR3 protein reads CASSLEGGSTDTQYF.